This T cell receptor (beta chain) was sequenced for a study of cytomegalovirus exposure and HLA in healthy donors. Study summary: The 90 to 150 validation repertoires used the same platform as the roughly 670 first-cohort repertoires, a later analysis reported. Overall study findings and caveats: Cytomegalovirus association was assigned to 150 to 200 TCR beta chains.

A remark on this clone: Its antigen remains unknown.

This CDR3 spans 14 amino acids. Germline assignment: CDR1 ENHRY and CDR2 SYGVKD. Trimming took 6 bases from V and 11 from J; bases not matched to a gene: 13. Only in-frame clones appear in the TCRdb table, and some are missing; sequencing was by immunoSEQ multiplex PCR. The data hold 120,000 or so clones, with roughly 90% observed a single time. The specimen was PBMCs. This clonotype was obtained from a young man in good health and CMV-seronegative. The rearrangement uses TRBV10-3 and TRBJ1-1; 9 nucleotides line up with TRBD1. CDR3 nucleotide sequence: TGTGCCATCAGAGAAGCCCGGGACAGGGTTACGGCTTTCTTT. It translates to CAIREARDRVTAFF.